This paragraph reports one TCR beta chain. Its antigen is undetermined. TCR beta cDNA libraries included unique molecular identifiers. A population of about 0.95 to 10 million T cells gave rise to roughly 490,000 cDNA molecules. TCRdb processed the PCR reads anew with MiXCR; each CDR3 protein has one entry. The profile shows 700,000 to 900,000 distinct CDR3 sequences, more than 45% of them singletons. The sample is drawn from a study of post-analysis software for immune sequencing data. Study details: Patients with relapsing-remitting, secondary progressive and progressive-relapsing multiple sclerosis courses were all represented.

The CDR3 loop spans 14 amino acids. V was pared by 6 bases and J by 1 base, with 5 bases of the junction left unmatched. Germline values: CDR1 MGHDK, CDR2 SYGVNS. The study's findings and limits: The F measure placed samples prepared in the same batch into strongly shared clusters. Roughly five TRBV segments appeared more often in patients than in controls, and TRBV5-6, TRBV5-1 and TRBV20-1 were among these. Normalized Chao1 diversity was significantly reduced in patients versus controls.

This clonotype was sampled from a girl aged 5-17 years with multiple sclerosis. V gene TRBV25-1 combines with J gene TRBJ1-1; 7 bases fit TRBD1. The material sequenced was blood. In nucleotides, the CDR3 is TGTGCCAGCAGCCGGGACAGCGAGAACACTGAAGCTTTCTTT. Translated, it gives CASSRDSENTEAFF.